This T cell receptor beta chain was documented in a study of T cell repertoires in cytomegalovirus infection. Study-level background: Recently described HLA-C-restricted plus well-studied HLA-B-restricted CMV epitopes were used. Through public TCR beta signatures, both CMV infection and matching HLA type were indicated. Study-level findings and limits: CMV carriers having the relevant HLA were flagged by cumulative public TCR beta family frequency. Ex vivo, HLA-C-restricted CMV-specific TCR beta clonotypes prevailed over the rest of the response.

With 6 bases clipped from V and 13 bases from J, the junction kept 14 bases outside the gene matches. The CDR3 extends over 13 amino acids. Germline lookup yields CDR1 SQVTM and CDR2 ANQGSEA. For this clonotype: Its specificity is unknown.

TCRdb re-called the reads with MiXCR, one entry per CDR3 protein. The table records about 280,000 distinct CDR3 sequences, approximately 22% of them present only once. V is TRBV29-1 and J is TRBJ2-3, with 9 bases aligning to TRBD2. This specimen was cultured PBMCs, taken from culture after CMV antigen stimulation. The TCR was taken from a human donor in good health (CMV status not recorded). Some clones in this sample may be carry-over from other donors' samples. CDR3 region: CSVKTSGLSPEYF. CDR3 nucleotide sequence: TGCAGCGTGAAGACTAGCGGTCTATCCCCGGAGTATTTT.